The clone carrying this T cell receptor beta chain has only one observation. Antigen specificity is unknown. Time point described: patch test 1, 2 weeks after DPC sensitization. Treatment here: therapeutic diphenylcyclopropenone sensitization with weekly scalp DPC. Researchers extracted total RNA from unfractionated whole blood. This entry belongs to a study of human T cells and chemical hapten exposure. Study results and caveats: DPC sensitization produced no change in TCRs with frequency above 1 in 1000.

Per germline, CDR1 MNHEY and CDR2 SVGAGI. The length of the CDR3 is 16 residues. The trim removed 6 bases at V and 8 bases at J, leaving 13 bases unmatched. In TCRdb, the RACE reads were re-called with MiXCR into one record per CDR3 protein. The top ten clones hold roughly 8% of a sample with about 340,000 distinct CDR3 sequences, about 7% of them seen once. This receptor was taken from a woman aged 18-29 years with alopecia areata. Some clones in this sample may be carry-over from other donors' samples. This chain connects TRBV6-5 to TRBJ1-6, with 7 bases identical to TRBD1. The sequenced sample was whole blood, obtained in connection with sensitization to the hapten diphenylcyclopropenone (DPC). The CDR3 coding sequence is TGTGCCAGCAGCCTCCCCCGAGGGCAGGGGGATTCACCCCTCCACTTT. Protein sequence: CASSLPRGQGDSPLHF.